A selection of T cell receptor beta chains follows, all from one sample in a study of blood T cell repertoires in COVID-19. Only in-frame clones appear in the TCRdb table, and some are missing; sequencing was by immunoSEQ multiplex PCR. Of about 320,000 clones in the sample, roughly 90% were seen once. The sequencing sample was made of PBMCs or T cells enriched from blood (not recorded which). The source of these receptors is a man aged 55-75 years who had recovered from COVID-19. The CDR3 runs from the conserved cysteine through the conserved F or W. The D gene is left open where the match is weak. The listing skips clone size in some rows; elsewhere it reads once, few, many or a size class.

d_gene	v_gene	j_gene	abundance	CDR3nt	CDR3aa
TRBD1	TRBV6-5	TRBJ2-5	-	TGTGCCAGCAGAAGGGACAGGGGTGGAGAGACCCAGTACTTC	CASRRDRGGETQYF
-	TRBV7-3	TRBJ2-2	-	TGTGCCAGCAGCCTACGACACGCCACCGGGGAGCTGTTTTTT	CASSLRHATGELFF
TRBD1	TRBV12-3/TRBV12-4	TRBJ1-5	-	TGTGCCAGCGCCCTAACAGGGGACCAGCCCCAGCATTTT	CASALTGDQPQHF
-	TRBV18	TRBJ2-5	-	TGTGCCAGCTCACCCAGGAACCAAGAGACCCAGTACTTC	CASSPRNQETQYF
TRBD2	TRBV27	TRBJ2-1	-	TGTGCCAGCAGTCCCCACGGGACTAGCTCTAGACATGAGCAGTTCTTC	CASSPHGTSSRHEQFF
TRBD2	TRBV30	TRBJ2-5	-	TGTGCCTGGAGTGGACTAGCGGGATCGGAGACCCAGTACTTC	CAWSGLAGSETQYF
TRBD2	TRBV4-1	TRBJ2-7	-	TGCGCCAGCAGCCCGGGACTAGTCTCCTACGAGCAGTACTTC	CASSPGLVSYEQYF
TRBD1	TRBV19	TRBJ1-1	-	TGTGCCAGTAGGGGGACAGGCGGGAAAGCTTTCTTT	CASRGTGGKAFF
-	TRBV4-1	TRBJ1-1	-	TGCGCCAGCAGCCAAAGGGGGAACACTGAAGCTTTCTTT	CASSQRGNTEAFF
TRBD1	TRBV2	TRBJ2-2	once	TGTGCCAGGGGGACAGTGAACACCGGGGAGCTGTTTTTT	CARGTVNTGELFF
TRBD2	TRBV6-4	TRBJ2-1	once	TGTGCCAGCAGTGAAAAGCGGTCTAGCGGGAGGGGTGAGCAGTTCTTC	CASSEKRSSGRGEQFF
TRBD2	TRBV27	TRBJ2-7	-	TGTGCCAGCAGCTTACGGACTAGCGGGGAGCAGTACTTC	CASSLRTSGEQYF
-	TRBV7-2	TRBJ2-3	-	TGTGCCAGCAGCACTTATTATAGCACAGATACGCAGTATTTT	CASSTYYSTDTQYF
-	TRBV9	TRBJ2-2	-	TGTGCCAGCAGCGTAGTCGACACCGGGGAGCTGTTTTTT	CASSVVDTGELFF
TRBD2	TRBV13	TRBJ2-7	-	TGTGCCAGCAGCTCGGGACTAGCGAGCTACGAGCAGTACTTC	CASSSGLASYEQYF
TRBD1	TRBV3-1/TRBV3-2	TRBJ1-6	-	TGTGCCAGCAGCCAAGGCACGTTCCGCAGGGGGAGCTCCTATAATTCACCCCTCCACTTT	CASSQGTFRRGSSYNSPLHF
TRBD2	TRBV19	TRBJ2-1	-	TGTGCCAGTAGTAAAAGTTCTAGCGGGAGGGCCGGAACGCTCAATGAGCAGTTCTTC	CASSKSSSGRAGTLNEQFF
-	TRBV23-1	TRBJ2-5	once	TGCGCCAGCAAACTAAGATTAGGGGCCCCAGAGACCCAGTACTTC	CASKLRLGAPETQYF
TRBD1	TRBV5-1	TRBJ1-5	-	TGCGCCAGTAGTCTGGGACAGCAAAATCAGCCCCAGCATTTT	CASSLGQQNQPQHF
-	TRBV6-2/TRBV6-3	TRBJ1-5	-	TGTGCCAGCAGTTTCCAGACAGTTCCGCCCCAGCATTTT	CASSFQTVPPQHF
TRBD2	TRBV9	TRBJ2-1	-	TGTGCCAGCAGCGTAGCGGGACTAGCGGGAGGTGAGCAGTTCTTC	CASSVAGLAGGEQFF
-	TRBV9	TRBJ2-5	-	TGTGCCAGCAGCGCCCGGTCAAGAGAGACCCAGTACTTC	CASSARSRETQYF
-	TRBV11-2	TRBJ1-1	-	TGTGCCAGCAGCCGGAGTGTTAGTACTGAAGCTTTCTTT	CASSRSVSTEAFF
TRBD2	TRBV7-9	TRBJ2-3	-	TGTGCCGTTGTTCCGGGGACTAGCGGCACAGATACGCAGTATTTT	CAVVPGTSGTDTQYF
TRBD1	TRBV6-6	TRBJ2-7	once	TGTGCCAGCAGTGACAGGGGTCACTACGAGCAGTACTTC	CASSDRGHYEQYF
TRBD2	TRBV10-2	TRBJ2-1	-	TGCGCCAGCAGTGAGTCTCGGGCGGGAGGGTACAATGAGCAGTTCTTC	CASSESRAGGYNEQFF
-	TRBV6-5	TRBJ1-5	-	TGTGCCAGCGCGGCAGGGTATAGCAATCAGCCCCAGCATTTT	CASAAGYSNQPQHF